This T cell receptor (beta chain) was sequenced for a study of blood T cell repertoires in COVID-19. Germline loops: CDR1 SGHDT, CDR2 YYEEEE. The CDR3 contains 14 residues. V dropped 1 base and J dropped 3 bases, with 10 bases sitting between them. Per the original data handling: Estimated nucleated cell counts came from reference gene primer amplification. This table comes from immunoSEQ multiplex PCR, and its TCRdb copy is limited to in-frame clones, with some not included. V and J calls and clone size are those listed in that table; D and trimming were worked out from the DNA. The sample yields about 65,000 clones, 80% to 90% seen once.

This chain joins TRBV5-6 and TRBJ1-1; D is undetermined. The clonotype comes from a man older than 75 with acute or convalescent COVID-19. Sequenced input: peripheral blood. CDR3 loop: CASSLRGRYTEAFF. CDR3 nucleotide sequence: TGTGCCAGCAGCTTGCGTGGGAGGTACACTGAAGCTTTCTTT.